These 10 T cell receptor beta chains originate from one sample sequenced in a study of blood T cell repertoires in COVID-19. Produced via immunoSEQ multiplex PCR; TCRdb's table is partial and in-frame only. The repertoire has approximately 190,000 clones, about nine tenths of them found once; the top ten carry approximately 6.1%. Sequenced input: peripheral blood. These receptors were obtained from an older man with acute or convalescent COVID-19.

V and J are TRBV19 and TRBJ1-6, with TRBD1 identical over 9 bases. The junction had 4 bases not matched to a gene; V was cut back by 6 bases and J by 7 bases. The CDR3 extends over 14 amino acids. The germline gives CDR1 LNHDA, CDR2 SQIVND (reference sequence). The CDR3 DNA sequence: TGTGCCAGTAGCTCGACAGGGGGGAATTCACCCCTCCACTTT. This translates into CASSSTGGNSPLHF.

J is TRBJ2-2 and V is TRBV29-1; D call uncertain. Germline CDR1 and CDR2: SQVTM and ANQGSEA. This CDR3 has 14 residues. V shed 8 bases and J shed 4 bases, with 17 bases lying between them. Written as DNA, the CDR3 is TGCAGCACAATTCTCGCGTCAGGCACCGGGGAGCTGTTTTTT. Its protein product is CSTILASGTGELFF.

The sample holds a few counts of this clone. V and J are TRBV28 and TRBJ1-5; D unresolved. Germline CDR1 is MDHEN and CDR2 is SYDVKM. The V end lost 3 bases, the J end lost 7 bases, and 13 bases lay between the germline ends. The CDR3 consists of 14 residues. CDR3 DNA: TGTGCCAGCAGTTTTGGCGGGAAGGGCCAGCCCCAGCATTTT. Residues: CASSFGGKGQPQHF.

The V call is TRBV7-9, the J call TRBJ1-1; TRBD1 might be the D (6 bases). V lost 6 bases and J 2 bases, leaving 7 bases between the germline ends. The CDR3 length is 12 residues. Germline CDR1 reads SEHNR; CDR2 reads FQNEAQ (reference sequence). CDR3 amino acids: CASRGHNTEAFF. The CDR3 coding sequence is TGTGCCAGCAGGGGACACAACACTGAAGCTTTCTTT.

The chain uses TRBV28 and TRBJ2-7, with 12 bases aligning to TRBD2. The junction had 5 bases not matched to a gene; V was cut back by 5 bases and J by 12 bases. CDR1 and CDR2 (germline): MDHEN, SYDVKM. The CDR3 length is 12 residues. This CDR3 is CASSMGLAGSYF. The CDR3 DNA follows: TGTGCCAGCAGTATGGGACTAGCGGGCTCGTACTTC.

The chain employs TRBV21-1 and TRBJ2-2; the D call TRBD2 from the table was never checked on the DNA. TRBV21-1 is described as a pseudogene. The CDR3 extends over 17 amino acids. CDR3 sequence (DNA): TGTGCCAGCAGCAAAGCGGTAGCGGGAGGGTTCACCGGGGAGCTGTTTTTT. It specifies CASSKAVAGGFTGELFF.

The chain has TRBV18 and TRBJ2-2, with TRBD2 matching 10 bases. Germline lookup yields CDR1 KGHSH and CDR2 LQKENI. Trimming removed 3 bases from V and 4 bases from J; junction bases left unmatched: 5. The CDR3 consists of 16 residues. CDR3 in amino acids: CASSPPGLATTGELFF. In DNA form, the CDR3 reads TGTGCCAGCTCACCCCCGGGACTAGCGACCACCGGGGAGCTGTTTTTT.

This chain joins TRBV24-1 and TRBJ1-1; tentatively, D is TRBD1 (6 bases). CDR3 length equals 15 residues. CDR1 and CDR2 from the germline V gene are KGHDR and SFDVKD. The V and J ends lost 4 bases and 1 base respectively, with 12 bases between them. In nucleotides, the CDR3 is TGTGCCACCAGTGACGCACAGGGCCCGAACACTGAAGCTTTCTTT. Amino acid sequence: CATSDAQGPNTEAFF.

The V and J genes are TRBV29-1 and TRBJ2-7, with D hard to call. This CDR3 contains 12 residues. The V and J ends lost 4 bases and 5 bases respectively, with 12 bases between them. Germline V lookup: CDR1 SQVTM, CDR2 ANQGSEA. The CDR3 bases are TGCAGCGTTGCGCCTACAGTCAACGAGCAGTACTTC. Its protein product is CSVAPTVNEQYF.

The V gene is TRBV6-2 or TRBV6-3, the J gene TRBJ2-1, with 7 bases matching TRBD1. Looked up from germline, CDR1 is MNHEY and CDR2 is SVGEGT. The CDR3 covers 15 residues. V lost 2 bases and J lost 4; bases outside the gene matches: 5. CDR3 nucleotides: TGTGCCAGCAGTTACGCCGGGACAGTATACAATGAGCAGTTCTTC. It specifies CASSYAGTVYNEQFF.